This section outlines one T cell receptor beta chain sequence together with its context. Its antigen is still unknown. This sample is drawn from a study of follicular helper T cells after annual influenza vaccination. General observations from the study: Each annual vaccination recalled recurring oligoclonal ICOS+CD38+ cTfh clonotypes. Plasmablast frequency change correlated with clonality change in ICOS+CD38+ cTfh.

The method was immunoSEQ multiplex PCR; TCRdb's version includes in-frame clones alone and lacks a portion of them. In the table there are about 11,000 clones, approximately 79% of which are singletons. Germline CDR1 is MNHEY and CDR2 is SVGAGI. The CDR3 extends over 15 amino acids. The germline V and J ends were trimmed by 0 bases and 4 bases, with 12 bases remaining between them. Community-dwelling subjects without influenza vaccination in the prior 6 months were enrolled. The V gene is TRBV6-5, the J gene TRBJ1-2, with D maybe TRBD1 (6 bases). The clonotype originates from an adult who received the influenza vaccine. The input for sequencing was CXCR5- memory CD4+ T cells sorted from blood, taken 6 weeks after influenza vaccination. The CDR3, as DNA: TGTGCCAGCAGTTACTCGATTGGGGGCGGCTATGGCTACACCTTC. As protein: CASSYSIGGGYGYTF.